The source of this T cell receptor beta chain is a study of blood T cells in healthy people across ages. A sample-barcoded 5' primer and a J-beta primer mix were used in a second PCR of roughly 6 to 12 cycles. TCRdb reprocessed the 5' RACE reads with MiXCR, giving one entry per CDR3 protein. The sample includes hundreds of thousands of distinct CDR3 sequences, roughly 53% of them seen just once. The CDR3 is 14 amino acids. Trimming shortened V by 6 bases and J by 4 bases, and 15 bases separated the two germline ends. From germline, CDR1 is MNHNS and CDR2 SASEGT. The sequence came from a man aged 55 to 70 in good health. The specimen sequenced was blood. The genes are TRBV6-1 and TRBJ2-5; D might be TRBD2 (7 bases). The CDR3 DNA follows: TGTGCCAGCAGCGGAGGGGGGGGACGAGAGACCCAGTACTTC. It translates to CASSGGGGRETQYF.